Included here is one T cell receptor beta chain sequence, with context. Using immunoSEQ multiplex PCR, the repertoire was profiled, and TCRdb retains in-frame clones only, with some absent. Of 45,000 to 60,000 clones listed, more than 70% are singletons. The record originates from a study of T cell clones after liver transplantation. Germline V gene data show CDR1 as MNHEY and CDR2 as SVGAGI. V was pared by 5 bases and J by 2 bases, with 3 bases of the junction left unmatched. This CDR3 is 15 amino acids long. This TCR was recovered from a human patient who received a liver transplant. These T cells may partly come from the graft donor. The sample here was CD4+ T cells from blood, taken at the 22-month timepoint. The rearrangement joins TRBV6-5 to TRBJ2-5; 12 nucleotides match TRBD2. CDR3 nucleotides: TGTGCCAGCAGTCCGGGACTAGCGGGTCAAGAGACCCAGTACTTC. Protein product: CASSPGLAGQETQYF.